These 9 T cell receptor beta chains share one sample of origin, sequenced in a study of cytomegalovirus exposure and HLA in healthy donors. Libraries were prepared by immunoSEQ multiplex PCR; TCRdb keeps only in-frame clonotypes and omits some of them. The sample yields hundreds of thousands of clones, about nine tenths seen once. Sequencing input: PBMCs. Receptor source: a woman between 18 and 29 years old in good health and CMV-seronegative.

The chain has TRBV7-6 and TRBJ2-5; 11 bases line up with TRBD2. Germline values: CDR1 SGHVS, CDR2 FNYEAQ. V lost 0 bases, J lost 6 bases, and 9 bases stayed unmatched. The CDR3 spans 17 residues. This CDR3 reads CASSLAKIAGGPKTQYF. As DNA, the CDR3 is TGTGCCAGCAGCTTAGCGAAAATAGCGGGGGGGCCTAAGACCCAGTACTTC.

The J gene is TRBJ1-6, the V gene TRBV10-1; TRBD1 might be the D (6 bases). V was cut by 0 bases and J by 8 bases, with 11 bases left in between. Germline values: CDR1 WNHNN, CDR2 SYGVQD (reference sequence). The CDR3 is made up of 15 amino acids. The CDR3 here is CASSESRQGYSPLHF. The CDR3 coding sequence is TGCGCCAGCAGTGAGTCGAGGCAGGGGTATTCACCCCTCCACTTT.

V gene TRBV28 combines with J gene TRBJ2-7, with TRBD1 matching 9 bases. CDR1 is MDHEN and CDR2 is SYDVKM in the germline V gene. This CDR3 is built from 15 residues. Trimming cost V 8 bases and J 5 bases; bases outside gene matches: 13. CDR3 amino acids: CASGSPGTGSHEQYF. In nucleotides, the CDR3 is TGTGCCAGCGGCTCTCCCGGGACAGGGTCCCACGAGCAGTACTTC.

The chain recombines TRBV5-1 with TRBJ2-3; 11 bases are shared with TRBD1. This CDR3 contains 15 residues. Unmatched junction bases numbered 9, after V lost 7 bases and J lost 5 bases. In germline, CDR1 is SGHRS, CDR2 YFSETQ. CDR3 sequence: CASGWGQGEEDTQYF. The DNA of the CDR3 is TGCGCCAGCGGATGGGGACAGGGGGAGGAAGATACGCAGTATTTT.

CDR3 loop: CASSETAGKLNEQFF. DNA of the CDR3: TGTGCCAGCAGTGAAACCGCAGGGAAGTTGAATGAGCAGTTCTTC. The V gene is TRBV25-1, the J gene TRBJ2-1, with D tentatively TRBD1 (5 bases). This CDR3 has 15 amino acids. Looked up from germline, CDR1 is MGHDK and CDR2 is SYGVNS. The germline V and J ends were trimmed by 2 bases and 7 bases, with 15 bases remaining between them.

In DNA, the CDR3 is TGTGCCAGCTATGACGGGTCTAGCCCCAACGAGCAGTACTTC. It specifies CASYDGSSPNEQYF. The J gene is TRBJ2-7, the V gene TRBV6-6, with D perhaps matching TRBD2 (5 bases). CDR3 length: 14 amino acids. Germline V lookup: CDR1 MNHNY, CDR2 SVGAGI (reference sequence). The V end lost 8 bases, the J end lost 5 bases, and 19 bases lay between the germline ends.

The chain has TRBV28 and TRBJ2-7, with no clear D. Trimming stripped 6 bases from V and 0 bases from J, with 12 bases between. This CDR3 is 14 amino acids long. The germline gives CDR1 MDHEN, CDR2 SYDVKM. CDR3 nucleotides: TGTGCCAGCAGCCTTGACCGGAGCTCCTACGAGCAGTACTTC. It encodes CASSLDRSSYEQYF.

This chain connects TRBV5-1 to TRBJ2-1; 10 nucleotides match TRBD2. This CDR3 has 18 amino acids. J gave up 7 bases and V 4 bases, and 17 bases lay outside the gene matches. Germline assignment: CDR1 SGHRS and CDR2 YFSETQ. CDR3: CASSGPGTSESGFNEQFF. Here the CDR3 DNA reads TGCGCCAGCAGCGGTCCCGGGACTAGCGAATCGGGTTTTAATGAGCAGTTCTTC.

J is TRBJ1-2 and V is TRBV18; 10 bases are shared with TRBD1. The length of the CDR3 is 16 residues. The trim removed 5 bases at V and 7 bases at J, leaving 13 bases unmatched. From germline, CDR1 is KGHSH and CDR2 LQKENI. The DNA for the CDR3 is TGTGCCAGCTCAAGGACAGGGGGTGCTCTTGAGGCTGGCTACACCTTC. It codes for CASSRTGGALEAGYTF.